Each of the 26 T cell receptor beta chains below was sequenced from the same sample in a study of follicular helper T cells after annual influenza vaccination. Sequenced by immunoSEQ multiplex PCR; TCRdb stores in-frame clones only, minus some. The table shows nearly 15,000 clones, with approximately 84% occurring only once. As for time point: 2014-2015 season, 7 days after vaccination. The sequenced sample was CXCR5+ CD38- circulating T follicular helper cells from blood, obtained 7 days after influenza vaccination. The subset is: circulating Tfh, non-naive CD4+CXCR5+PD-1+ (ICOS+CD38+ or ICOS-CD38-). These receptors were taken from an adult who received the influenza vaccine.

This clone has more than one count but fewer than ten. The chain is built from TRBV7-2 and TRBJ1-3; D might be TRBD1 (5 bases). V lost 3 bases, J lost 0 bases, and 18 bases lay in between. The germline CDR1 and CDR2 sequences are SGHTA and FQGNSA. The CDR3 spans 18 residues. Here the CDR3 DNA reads TGTGCCAGCAGCTTGGGGCCATCGGGCGGAAGCTCTGGAAACACCATATATTTT. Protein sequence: CASSLGPSGGSSGNTIYF.

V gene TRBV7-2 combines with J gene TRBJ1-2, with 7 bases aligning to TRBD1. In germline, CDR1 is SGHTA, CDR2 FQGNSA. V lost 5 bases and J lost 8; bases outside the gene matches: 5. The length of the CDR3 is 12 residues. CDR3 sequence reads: CASSRGTEGYTF. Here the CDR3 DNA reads TGTGCCAGCAGCCGGGGGACAGAGGGCTACACCTTC.

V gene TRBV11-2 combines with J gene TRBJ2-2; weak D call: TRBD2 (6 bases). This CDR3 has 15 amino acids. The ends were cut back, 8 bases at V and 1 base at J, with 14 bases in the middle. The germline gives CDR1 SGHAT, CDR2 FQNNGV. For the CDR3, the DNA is TGTGCCAGCGCTATTAGCGGATGGAACACCGGGGAGCTGTTTTTT. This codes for CASAISGWNTGELFF. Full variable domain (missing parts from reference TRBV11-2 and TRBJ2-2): EAGVAQSPRYKIIEKRQSVAFWCNPISGHATLYWYQQILGQGPKLLIQFQNNGVVDDSQLPKDRFSAERLKGVDSTLKIQPAKLEDSAVYLCASAISGWNTGELFFGEGSRLTVL.

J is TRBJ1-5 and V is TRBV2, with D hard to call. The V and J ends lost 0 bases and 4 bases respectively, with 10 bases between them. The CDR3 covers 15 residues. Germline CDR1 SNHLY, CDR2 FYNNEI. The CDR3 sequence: CASSEAWAKNQPQHF. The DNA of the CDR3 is TGTGCCAGCAGTGAAGCTTGGGCAAAAAATCAGCCCCAGCATTTT.

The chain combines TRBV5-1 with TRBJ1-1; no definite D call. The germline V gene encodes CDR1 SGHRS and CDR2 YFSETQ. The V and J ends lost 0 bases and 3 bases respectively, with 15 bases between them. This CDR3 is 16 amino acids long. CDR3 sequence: CASSLGGMAGHTEAFF. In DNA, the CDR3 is TGCGCCAGCAGCTTGGGTGGAATGGCTGGGCACACTGAAGCTTTCTTT.

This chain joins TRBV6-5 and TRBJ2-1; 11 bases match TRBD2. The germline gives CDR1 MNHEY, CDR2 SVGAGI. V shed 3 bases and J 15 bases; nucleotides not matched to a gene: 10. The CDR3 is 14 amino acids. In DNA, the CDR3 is TGTGCCAGCAGTTATGAAACTAGCGGGAGTAACCGGTTCTTC. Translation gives CASSYETSGSNRFF.

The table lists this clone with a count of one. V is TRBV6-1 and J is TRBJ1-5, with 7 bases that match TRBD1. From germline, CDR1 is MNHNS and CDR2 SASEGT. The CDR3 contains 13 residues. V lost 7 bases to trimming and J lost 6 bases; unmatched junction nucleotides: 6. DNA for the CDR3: TGTGCCAGCAACAGGGGAGATGGTCAGCCCCAGCATTTT. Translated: CASNRGDGQPQHF.

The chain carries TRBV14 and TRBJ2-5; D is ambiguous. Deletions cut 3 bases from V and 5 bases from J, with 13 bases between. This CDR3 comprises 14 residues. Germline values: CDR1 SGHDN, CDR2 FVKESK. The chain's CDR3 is CASSHPGQSETQYF. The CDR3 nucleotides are TGTGCCAGCAGCCACCCAGGCCAATCGGAGACCCAGTACTTC.

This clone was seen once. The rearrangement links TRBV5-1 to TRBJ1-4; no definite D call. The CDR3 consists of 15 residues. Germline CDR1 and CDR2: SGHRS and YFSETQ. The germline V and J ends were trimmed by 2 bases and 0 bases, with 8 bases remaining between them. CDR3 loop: CASSLGRATNEKLFF. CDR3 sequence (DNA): TGCGCCAGCAGCTTAGGGCGGGCAACTAATGAAAAACTGTTTTTT.

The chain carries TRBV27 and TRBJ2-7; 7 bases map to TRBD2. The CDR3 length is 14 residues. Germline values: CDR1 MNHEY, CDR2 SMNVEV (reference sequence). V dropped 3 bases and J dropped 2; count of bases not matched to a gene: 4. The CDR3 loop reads CASSLLAGAYEQYF. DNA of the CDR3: TGTGCCAGCAGTTTGCTCGCGGGGGCCTACGAGCAGTACTTC.

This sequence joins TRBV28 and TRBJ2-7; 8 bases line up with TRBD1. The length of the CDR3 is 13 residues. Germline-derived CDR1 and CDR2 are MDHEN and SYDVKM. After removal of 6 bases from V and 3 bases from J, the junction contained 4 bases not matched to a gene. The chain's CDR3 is CASRDRDVYEQYF. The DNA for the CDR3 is TGTGCCAGCAGGGACAGGGATGTCTACGAGCAGTACTTC.

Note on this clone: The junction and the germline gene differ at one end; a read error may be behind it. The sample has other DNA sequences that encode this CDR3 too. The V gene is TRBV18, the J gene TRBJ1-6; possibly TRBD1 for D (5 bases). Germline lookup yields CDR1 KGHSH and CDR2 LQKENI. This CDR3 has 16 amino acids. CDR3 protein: CASSQQGDSYNSPLHF. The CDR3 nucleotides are TGTGCCAGCTCACAGCAGGGTGACTCCTATAATTCCCCCCTCCACTTT.

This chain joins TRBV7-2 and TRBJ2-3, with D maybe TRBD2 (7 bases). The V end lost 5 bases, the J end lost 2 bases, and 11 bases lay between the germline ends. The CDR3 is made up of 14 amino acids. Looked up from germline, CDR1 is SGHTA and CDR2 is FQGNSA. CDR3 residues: CASSKGGVTDTQYF. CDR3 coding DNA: TGTGCCAGCAGCAAAGGGGGGGTCACAGATACGCAGTATTTT.

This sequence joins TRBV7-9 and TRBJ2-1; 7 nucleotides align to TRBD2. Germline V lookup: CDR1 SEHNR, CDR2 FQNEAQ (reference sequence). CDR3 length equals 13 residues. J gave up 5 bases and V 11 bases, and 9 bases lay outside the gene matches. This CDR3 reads CAAARGEDNEQFF. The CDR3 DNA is TGTGCCGCGGCCCGGGGGGAAGACAATGAGCAGTTCTTC.

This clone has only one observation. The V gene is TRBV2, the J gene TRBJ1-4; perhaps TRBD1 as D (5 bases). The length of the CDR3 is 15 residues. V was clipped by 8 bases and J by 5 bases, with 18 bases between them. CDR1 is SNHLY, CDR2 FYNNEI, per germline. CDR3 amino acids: CASLGAQRPNEKLFF. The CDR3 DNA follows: TGTGCCAGCCTAGGGGCACAGCGCCCAAATGAAAAACTGTTTTTT.

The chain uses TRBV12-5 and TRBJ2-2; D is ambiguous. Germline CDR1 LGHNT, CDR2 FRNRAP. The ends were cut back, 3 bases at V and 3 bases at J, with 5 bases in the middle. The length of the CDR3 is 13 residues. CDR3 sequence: CASGLHDTGELFF. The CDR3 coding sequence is TGTGCTAGTGGTTTACACGACACCGGGGAGCTGTTTTTT.

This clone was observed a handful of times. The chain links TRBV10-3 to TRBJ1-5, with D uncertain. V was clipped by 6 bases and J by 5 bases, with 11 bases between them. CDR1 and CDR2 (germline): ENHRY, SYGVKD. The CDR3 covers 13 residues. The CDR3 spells CAISPQEDQPQHF. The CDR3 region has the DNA TGTGCCATCAGCCCCCAAGAGGATCAGCCCCAGCATTTT.

The chain's CDR3 is CASSLDVVENQPQHF. For the CDR3, the DNA is TGTGCCAGCAGCTTAGATGTGGTAGAGAATCAGCCCCAGCATTTT. The genes are TRBV7-2 and TRBJ1-5; no definite D call. CDR1 is SGHTA, CDR2 FQGNSA, per germline. The CDR3 loop spans 15 amino acids. The V end lost 1 base, the J end lost 4 bases, and 11 bases lay between the germline ends.

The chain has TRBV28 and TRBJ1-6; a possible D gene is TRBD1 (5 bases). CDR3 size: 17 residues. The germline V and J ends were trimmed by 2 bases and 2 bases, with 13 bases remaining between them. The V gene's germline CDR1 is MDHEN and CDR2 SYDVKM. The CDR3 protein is CASSLPRAVAYNSPLHF. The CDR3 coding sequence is TGTGCCAGCAGTTTACCCAGGGCCGTCGCCTATAATTCACCCCTCCACTTT.

CDR3 in DNA: TGTGCCAGCAGATCCCGCCTAGCGGGAAGACCCCAAGAGACCCAGTACTTC. This sequence encodes CASRSRLAGRPQETQYF. The chain joins TRBV2 to TRBJ2-5, with TRBD2 matching 9 bases. Germline-derived CDR1 and CDR2 are SNHLY and FYNNEI. V trimming: 6 bases; J trimming: 1 base; junction bases outside the gene matches: 12. This CDR3 spans 17 amino acids.

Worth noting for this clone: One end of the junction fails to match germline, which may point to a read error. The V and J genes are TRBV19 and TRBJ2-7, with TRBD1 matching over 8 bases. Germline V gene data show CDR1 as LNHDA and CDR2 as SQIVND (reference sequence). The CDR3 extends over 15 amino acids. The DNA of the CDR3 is TGTGCCAGTAGCGAGGACAGGGTAATGTCGGACGAGCAGTGCTTC. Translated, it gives CASSEDRVMSDEQCF.

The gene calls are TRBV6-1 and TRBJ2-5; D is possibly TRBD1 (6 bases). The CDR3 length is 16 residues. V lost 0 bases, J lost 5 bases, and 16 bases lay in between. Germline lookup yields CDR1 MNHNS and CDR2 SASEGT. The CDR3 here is CASSEAQGSRWETQYF. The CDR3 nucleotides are TGTGCCAGCAGTGAAGCGCAGGGGTCTCGATGGGAGACCCAGTACTTC.

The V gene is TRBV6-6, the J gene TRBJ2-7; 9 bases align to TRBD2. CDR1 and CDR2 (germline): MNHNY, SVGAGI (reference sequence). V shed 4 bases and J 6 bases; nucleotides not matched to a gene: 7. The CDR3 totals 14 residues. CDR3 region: CASSSRWTSAEQYF. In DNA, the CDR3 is TGTGCCAGCAGTTCCCGTTGGACTAGCGCCGAGCAGTACTTC.

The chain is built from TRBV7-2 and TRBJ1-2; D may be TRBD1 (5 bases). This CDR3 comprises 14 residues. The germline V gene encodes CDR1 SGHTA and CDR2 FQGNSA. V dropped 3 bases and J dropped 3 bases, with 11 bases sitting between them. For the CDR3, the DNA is TGTGCCAGCAGCTTCGGCAGGGTGGACTATGGCTACACCTTC. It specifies CASSFGRVDYGYTF. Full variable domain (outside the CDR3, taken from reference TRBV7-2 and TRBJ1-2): GAGVSQSPSNKVTEKGKDVELRCDPISGHTALYWYRQSLGQGLEFLIYFQGNSAPDKSGLPSDRFSAERTGGSVSTLTIQRTQQEDSAVYLCASSFGRVDYGYTFGSGTRLTVV.

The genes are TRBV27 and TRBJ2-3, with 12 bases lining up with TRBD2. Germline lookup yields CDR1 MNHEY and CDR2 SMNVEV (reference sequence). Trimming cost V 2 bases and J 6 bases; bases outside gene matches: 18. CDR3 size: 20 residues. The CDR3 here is CASSLLPPFGLAGIADTQYF. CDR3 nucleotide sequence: TGTGCCAGCAGTTTACTCCCTCCATTCGGACTAGCGGGAATTGCGGATACGCAGTATTTT.

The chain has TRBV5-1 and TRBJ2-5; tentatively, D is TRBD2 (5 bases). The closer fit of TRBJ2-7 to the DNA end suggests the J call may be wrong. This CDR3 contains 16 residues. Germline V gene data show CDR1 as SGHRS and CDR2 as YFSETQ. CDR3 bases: TGCGCCAGCAGCTTGGGGGCCGGCCCGGCGGGCTACGAGCAGTACTTC. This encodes CASSLGAGPAGYEQYF.